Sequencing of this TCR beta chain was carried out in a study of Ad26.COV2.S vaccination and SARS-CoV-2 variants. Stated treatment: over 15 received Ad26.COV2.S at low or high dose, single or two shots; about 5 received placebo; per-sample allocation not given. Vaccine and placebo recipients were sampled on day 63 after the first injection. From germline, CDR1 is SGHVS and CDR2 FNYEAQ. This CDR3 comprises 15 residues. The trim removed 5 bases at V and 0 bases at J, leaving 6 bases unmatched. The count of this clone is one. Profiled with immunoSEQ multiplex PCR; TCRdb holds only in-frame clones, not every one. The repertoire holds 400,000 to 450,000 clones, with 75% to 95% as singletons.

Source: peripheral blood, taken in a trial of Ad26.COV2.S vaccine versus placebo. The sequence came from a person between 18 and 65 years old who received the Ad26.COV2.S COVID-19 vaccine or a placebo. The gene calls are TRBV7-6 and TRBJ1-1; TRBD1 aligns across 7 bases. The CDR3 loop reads CASSAQGYLNTEAFF. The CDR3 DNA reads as TGTGCCAGCAGCGCACAGGGGTACTTGAACACTGAAGCTTTCTTT.